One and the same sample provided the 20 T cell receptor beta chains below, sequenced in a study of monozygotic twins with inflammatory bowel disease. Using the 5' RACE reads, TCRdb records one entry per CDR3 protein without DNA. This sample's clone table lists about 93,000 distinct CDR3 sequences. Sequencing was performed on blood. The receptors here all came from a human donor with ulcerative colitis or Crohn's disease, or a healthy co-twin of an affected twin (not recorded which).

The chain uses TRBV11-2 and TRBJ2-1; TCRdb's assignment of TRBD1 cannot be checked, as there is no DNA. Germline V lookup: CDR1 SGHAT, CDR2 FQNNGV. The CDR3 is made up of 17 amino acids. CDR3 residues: CASSQSWGAGIGNEQFF.

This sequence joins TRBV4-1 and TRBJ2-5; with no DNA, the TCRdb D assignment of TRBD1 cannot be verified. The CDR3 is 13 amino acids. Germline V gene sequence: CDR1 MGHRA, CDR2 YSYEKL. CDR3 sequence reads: CASSQGARETQYF.

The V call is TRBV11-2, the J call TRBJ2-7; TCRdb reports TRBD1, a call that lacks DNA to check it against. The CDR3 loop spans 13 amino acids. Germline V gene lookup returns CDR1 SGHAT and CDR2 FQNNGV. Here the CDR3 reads CASSLAGTYEQYF.

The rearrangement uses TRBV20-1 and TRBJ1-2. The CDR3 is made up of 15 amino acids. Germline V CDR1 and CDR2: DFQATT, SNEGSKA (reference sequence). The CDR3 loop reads CSARDSTALAYGYTF.

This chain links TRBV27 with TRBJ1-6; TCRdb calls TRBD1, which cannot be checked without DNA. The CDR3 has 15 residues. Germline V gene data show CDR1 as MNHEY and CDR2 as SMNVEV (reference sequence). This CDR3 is CASRGGAPTGSPLHF.

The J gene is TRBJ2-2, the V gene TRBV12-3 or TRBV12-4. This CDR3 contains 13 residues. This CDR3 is CASSLVDRGELFF.

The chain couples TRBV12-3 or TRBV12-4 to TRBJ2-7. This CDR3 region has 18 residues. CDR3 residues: CASSSRWQAMGYSYEQYF.

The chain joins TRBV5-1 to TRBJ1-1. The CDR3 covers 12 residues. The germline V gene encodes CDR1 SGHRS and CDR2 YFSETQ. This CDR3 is CASSGPNTEAFF. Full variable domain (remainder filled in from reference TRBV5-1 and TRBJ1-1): KAGVTQTPRYLIKTRGQQVTLSCSPISGHRSVSWYQQTPGQGLQFLFEYFSETQRNKGNFPGRFSGRQFSNSRSEMNVSTLELGDSALYLCASSGPNTEAFFGQGTRLTVV.

CDR3: CASRALGGRNYGYTF. V and J are TRBV19 and TRBJ1-2. The length of the CDR3 is 15 residues. Germline V gives CDR1 LNHDA, CDR2 SQIVND (reference sequence).

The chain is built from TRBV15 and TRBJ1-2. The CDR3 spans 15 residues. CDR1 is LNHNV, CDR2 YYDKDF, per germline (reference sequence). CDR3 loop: CATSLEMGTYYGYTF.

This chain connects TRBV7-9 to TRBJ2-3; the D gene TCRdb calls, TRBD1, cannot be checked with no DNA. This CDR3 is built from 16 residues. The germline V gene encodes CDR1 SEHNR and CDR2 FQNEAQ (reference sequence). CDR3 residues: CASSSPGQVFTDTQYF.

Here the CDR3 reads CASSLKGTGSTTTEAFF. The J gene is TRBJ1-1, the V gene TRBV18; TCRdb gives TRBD1 as the D gene, but with no DNA this cannot be confirmed. Germline V gives CDR1 KGHSH, CDR2 LQKENI. CDR3 size: 17 residues.

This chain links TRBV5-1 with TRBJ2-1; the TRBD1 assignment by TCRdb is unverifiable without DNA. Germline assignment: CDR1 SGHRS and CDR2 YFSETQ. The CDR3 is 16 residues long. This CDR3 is CASSLNSLGDYNEQFF.

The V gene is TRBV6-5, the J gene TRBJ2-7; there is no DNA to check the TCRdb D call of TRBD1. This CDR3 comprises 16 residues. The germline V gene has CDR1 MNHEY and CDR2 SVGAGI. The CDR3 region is CAGSYPDAGTSYEQYF.

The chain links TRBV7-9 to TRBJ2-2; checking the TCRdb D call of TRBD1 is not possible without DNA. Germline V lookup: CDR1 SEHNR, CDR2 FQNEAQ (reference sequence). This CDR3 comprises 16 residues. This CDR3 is CASSSGTGGRTGELFF. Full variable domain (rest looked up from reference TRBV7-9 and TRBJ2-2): DTGVSQNPRHKITKRGQNVTFRCDPISEHNRLYWYRQTLGQGPEFLTYFQNEAQLEKSRLLSDRFSAERPKGSFSTLEIQRTEQGDSAMYLCASSSGTGGRTGELFFGEGSRLTVL.

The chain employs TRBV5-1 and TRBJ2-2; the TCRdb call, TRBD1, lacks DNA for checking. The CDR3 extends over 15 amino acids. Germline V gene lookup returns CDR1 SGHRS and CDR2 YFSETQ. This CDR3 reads CASSTTGANTGELFF.

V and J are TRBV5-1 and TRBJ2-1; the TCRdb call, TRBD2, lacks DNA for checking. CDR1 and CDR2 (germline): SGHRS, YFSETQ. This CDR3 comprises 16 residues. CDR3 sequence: CASSQAGLQRWNEQFF.

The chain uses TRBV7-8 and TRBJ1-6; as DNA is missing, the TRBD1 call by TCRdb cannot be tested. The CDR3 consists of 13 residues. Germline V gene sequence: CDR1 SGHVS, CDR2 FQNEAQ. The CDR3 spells CASSAWGSSPLHF.

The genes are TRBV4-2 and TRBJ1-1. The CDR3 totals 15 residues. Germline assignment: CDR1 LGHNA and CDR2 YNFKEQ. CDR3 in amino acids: CASSQALGMVGEAFF.

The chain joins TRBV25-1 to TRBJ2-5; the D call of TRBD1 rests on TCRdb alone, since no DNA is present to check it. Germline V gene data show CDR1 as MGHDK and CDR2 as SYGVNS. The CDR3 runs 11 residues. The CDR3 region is CASAGGETQYF.